These T cell receptor beta chains were read from a single sample in a study of T cell changes during pregnancy in multiple sclerosis. Profiling relied on immunoSEQ multiplex PCR, and the TCRdb table lists in-frame clones only, not all of them. The sample records tens of thousands of clones, over 90% being singletons. The input for sequencing was CD8+ T cells from peripheral blood mononuclear cells, taken in the third trimester of pregnancy. The receptors were sampled from a female donor with multiple sclerosis, enrolled in a pregnancy study. Each CDR3 is given with its conserved first and last residue. Fields, in order: J gene, V gene, D gene, clone size, CDR3 DNA, CDR3 protein. A D gene is named only where the DNA matches it firmly. Rows give clone size only sometimes, using once, few, many, or a class for an expanded clone.

J gene: TRBJ2-7
V gene: TRBV11-2
D gene: TRBD2
clone size: .
CDR3 DNA: TGTGCCAGCAGCCCACTAGCGGGAGGGGACGAGCAGTACTTC
CDR3 protein: CASSPLAGGDEQYF

J gene: TRBJ2-5
V gene: TRBV9
D gene: .
clone size: .
CDR3 DNA: TGTGCCAGCAGCAGAAGCGGCCCTCAAGAGACCCAGTACTTC
CDR3 protein: CASSRSGPQETQYF

J gene: TRBJ2-7
V gene: TRBV15
D gene: TRBD1
clone size: .
CDR3 DNA: TGTGCCACCAGCTTAGGACAGGGGTACGAGCAGTACTTC
CDR3 protein: CATSLGQGYEQYF

J gene: TRBJ2-7
V gene: TRBV28
D gene: .
clone size: once
CDR3 DNA: TGTGCCAGCAGCCCAAGTCACGCGGGTTTGGGCTCCTACGAGCAGTACTTC
CDR3 protein: CASSPSHAGLGSYEQYF

J gene: TRBJ1-2
V gene: TRBV9
D gene: TRBD1
clone size: .
CDR3 DNA: TGTGCCAGCAGCATACCTACAGGGGACTATGGCTACACCTTC
CDR3 protein: CASSIPTGDYGYTF

J gene: TRBJ2-2
V gene: TRBV6-4
D gene: TRBD1
clone size: .
CDR3 DNA: TGTGCCAGCAGTGACTCGGGACAGGGGGACACCGGGGAGCTGTTTTTT
CDR3 protein: CASSDSGQGDTGELFF

J gene: TRBJ2-1
V gene: TRBV5-1
D gene: TRBD1
clone size: .
CDR3 DNA: TGCGCCAGCAGCTTGGCGGAAACAGGGGTGTTGGATGAGCAGTTCTTC
CDR3 protein: CASSLAETGVLDEQFF

J gene: TRBJ2-1
V gene: TRBV19
D gene: .
clone size: .
CDR3 DNA: TGTGCCAGTAGTATGCGCCGACTAGAGCAGTTCTTC
CDR3 protein: CASSMRRLEQFF

J gene: TRBJ2-7
V gene: TRBV7-9
D gene: .
clone size: .
CDR3 DNA: TGTGCCATCGCTCTTGGAGTCGAGCAGTACTTC
CDR3 protein: CAIALGVEQYF

J gene: TRBJ2-7
V gene: TRBV27
D gene: TRBD2
clone size: .
CDR3 DNA: TGTGCCAGCAGTCCGGGACTAGCGGGCCACGAGCAGTACTTC
CDR3 protein: CASSPGLAGHEQYF

J gene: TRBJ2-2
V gene: TRBV19
D gene: .
clone size: .
CDR3 DNA: TGTGCCAGTAGTATACCAGGGGCGGCCGGGGAGCTGTTTTTT
CDR3 protein: CASSIPGAAGELFF

J gene: TRBJ2-1
V gene: TRBV4-2
D gene: .
clone size: .
CDR3 DNA: TGTGCCAGCAGCCTGTTAGCCCTCCGACAGCTCTCTTACGACAATGAGCAGTTCTTC
CDR3 protein: CASSLLALRQLSYDNEQFF

J gene: TRBJ2-1
V gene: TRBV27
D gene: .
clone size: .
CDR3 DNA: TGTGCCAGCAGTTTAGGGCAGGGGTTTGATGAGCAGTTCTTC
CDR3 protein: CASSLGQGFDEQFF

J gene: TRBJ2-7
V gene: TRBV15
D gene: TRBD2
clone size: .
CDR3 DNA: TGTGCCACCAGCAGATCGGGACTAGCCTACGAGCAGTACTTC
CDR3 protein: CATSRSGLAYEQYF

J gene: TRBJ2-7
V gene: TRBV6-5
D gene: TRBD2
clone size: .
CDR3 DNA: TGTGCCAGCAGTTACCGCGGTGGGAGCGGGAGTTACGAGCAGTACTTC
CDR3 protein: CASSYRGGSGSYEQYF

J gene: TRBJ2-2
V gene: TRBV30
D gene: TRBD2
clone size: .
CDR3 DNA: TGTGCCTGGGCCAGCGGGAGTAGCAGGACCGGGGAGCTGTTTTTT
CDR3 protein: CAWASGSSRTGELFF

J gene: TRBJ2-2
V gene: TRBV19
D gene: .
clone size: .
CDR3 DNA: TGTGCCACCAGTACCGCCGGGGAGCTGTTTTTT
CDR3 protein: CATSTAGELFF

J gene: TRBJ1-5
V gene: TRBV5-4
D gene: TRBD1
clone size: .
CDR3 DNA: TGTGCCAGCAGCCCGGACAGGGGCCTCAATCAGCCCCAGCATTTT
CDR3 protein: CASSPDRGLNQPQHF

J gene: TRBJ2-7
V gene: TRBV7-9
D gene: TRBD2
clone size: .
CDR3 DNA: TGTGCCAGCAGGCGACTAGCGGGGGCCTACGAGCAGTACTTC
CDR3 protein: CASRRLAGAYEQYF

J gene: TRBJ2-1
V gene: TRBV30
D gene: TRBD2
clone size: .
CDR3 DNA: TGTGCCTGGAAAGGTGGAGGACTAGAGTGTTACAATGAGCAGTTCTTC
CDR3 protein: CAWKGGGLECYNEQFF

J gene: TRBJ2-5
V gene: TRBV15
D gene: TRBD2
clone size: .
CDR3 DNA: TGTGCCACCAGCACTAGGAGTGGGGGAGGGCGGGAGACCCAGTACTTC
CDR3 protein: CATSTRSGGGRETQYF

J gene: TRBJ2-1
V gene: TRBV18
D gene: TRBD1
clone size: .
CDR3 DNA: TGTGCCAGCTCACCACTGGGACAGGGGACGTTTGAGCAGTTCTTC
CDR3 protein: CASSPLGQGTFEQFF

J gene: TRBJ1-1
V gene: TRBV6-5
D gene: .
clone size: .
CDR3 DNA: TGTGCCAGCAGTTTTTTTAGCAACACTGAAGCTTTCTTT
CDR3 protein: CASSFFSNTEAFF

J gene: TRBJ2-7
V gene: TRBV5-1
D gene: .
clone size: .
CDR3 DNA: TGCGCCAGCAACTATGACGGCTACGAGCAGTACTTC
CDR3 protein: CASNYDGYEQYF